The rows below give T cell receptor beta chains drawn from one sample of a study of sequential checkpoint blockade in melanoma. Here immunoSEQ multiplex PCR was the method, and the copy in TCRdb shows in-frame clones only, minus some. The repertoire holds 10,000 to 15,000 clones, with 70% to 80% as singletons. The specimen comprised CD8+ T cells sorted from blood (inferred from file names), sampled from a patient given nivolumab and ipilimumab in sequence. These receptors all stem from a human donor with melanoma. The CDR3 runs from the conserved cysteine through the conserved F or W. The D gene is left open where the match is weak. Size values are once, few and many counts, or a class for expanded clones, and some rows have none.

size: once; J: TRBJ2-7; D: TRBD1; V: TRBV27; CDR3: CASSLWQGAYEQYF; DNA: TGTGCCAGCAGTTTATGGCAGGGGGCCTACGAGCAGTACTTC
size: -; J: TRBJ1-2; D: -; V: TRBV4-2; CDR3: CASSQGTNPNYGYTF; DNA: TGTGCCAGCAGCCAAGGGACAAACCCTAACTATGGCTACACCTTC
size: -; J: TRBJ1-1; D: -; V: TRBV15; CDR3: CATSVRGYGTEAFF; DNA: TGTGCCACCAGCGTCAGGGGATACGGCACTGAAGCTTTCTTT
size: -; J: TRBJ2-3; D: TRBD1; V: TRBV27; CDR3: CASSSRDREYTDTQYF; DNA: TGTGCCAGCAGTTCACGGGACAGGGAGTACACAGATACGCAGTATTTT
size: -; J: TRBJ2-7; D: TRBD1; V: TRBV5-4; CDR3: CASRPQGARSYEQYF; DNA: TGTGCCAGCAGGCCACAGGGGGCTCGGTCCTACGAGCAGTACTTC
size: -; J: TRBJ2-7; D: TRBD1; V: TRBV11-2; CDR3: CASSPGGLVEQYF; DNA: TGTGCCAGCAGCCCAGGGGGCCTGGTCGAGCAGTACTTC
size: -; J: TRBJ1-2; D: TRBD1; V: TRBV2; CDR3: CASYTGGGGYTF; DNA: TGTGCCAGCTATACAGGGGGCGGCGGCTACACCTTC
size: -; J: TRBJ2-7; D: TRBD1; V: TRBV4-1; CDR3: CASSPSGTGIYEQYF; DNA: TGCGCCAGCAGTCCCTCCGGGACAGGGATATACGAGCAGTACTTC
size: few; J: TRBJ1-2; D: TRBD1; V: TRBV5-4; CDR3: CASSASDRGGYTF; DNA: TGTGCCAGCAGCGCATCGGACAGGGGAGGCTACACCTTC
size: -; J: TRBJ2-3; D: -; V: TRBV15; CDR3: CATSRWGAGVTDTQYF; DNA: TGTGCCACCAGCAGATGGGGCGCAGGGGTCACAGATACGCAGTATTTT
size: -; J: TRBJ1-3; D: TRBD1; V: TRBV28; CDR3: CATVPGQLILSGNTIYF; DNA: TGTGCCACAGTCCCGGGACAGCTTATTCTCTCTGGAAACACCATATATTTT
size: -; J: TRBJ2-3; D: -; V: TRBV6-1; CDR3: CASGLLPRTDTQYF; DNA: TGTGCCAGCGGACTTCTCCCCCGCACAGATACGCAGTATTTT
size: -; J: TRBJ2-7; D: -; V: TRBV6-4; CDR3: CASSENPGEQYF; DNA: TGTGCCAGCAGTGAGAACCCGGGGGAGCAGTACTTC
size: -; J: TRBJ2-3; D: TRBD2; V: TRBV4-2; CDR3: CASSQALAVSQTDTQYF; DNA: TGTGCCAGCAGCCAAGCTCTAGCGGTTTCACAGACGGATACGCAGTATTTT
size: -; J: TRBJ2-3; D: TRBD2; V: TRBV7-9; CDR3: CASSLPLGGRGSDTQYF; DNA: TGTGCCAGCAGCTTACCCCTAGGCGGGAGAGGTTCAGATACGCAGTATTTT
size: -; J: TRBJ2-7; D: TRBD2; V: TRBV27; CDR3: CASSLRAGAYEQYF; DNA: TGTGCCAGCAGTTTGCGCGCGGGAGCGTACGAGCAGTACTTC
size: -; J: TRBJ2-3; D: -; V: TRBV27; CDR3: CASSSSVVDTQYF; DNA: TGTGCCAGCAGTTCCTCAGTCGTGGATACGCAGTATTTT
size: -; J: TRBJ2-7; D: TRBD2; V: TRBV5-1; CDR3: CASSFRLAGSYEQYF; DNA: TGCGCCAGCAGCTTCCGACTAGCCGGGTCCTACGAGCAGTACTTC
size: -; J: TRBJ2-1; D: TRBD2; V: TRBV15; CDR3: CATSRARLAGYNEQFF; DNA: TGTGCCACCAGCAGAGCGCGGCTAGCGGGTTACAATGAGCAGTTCTTC
size: -; J: TRBJ2-7; D: TRBD1; V: TRBV4-1; CDR3: CASSQVPTGEYEQYF; DNA: TGCGCCAGCAGCCAAGTCCCTACAGGGGAGTACGAGCAGTACTTC
size: once; J: TRBJ2-7; D: -; V: TRBV4-1; CDR3: CASSQAVVGAYEQYF; DNA: TGCGCCAGCAGCCAAGCCGTAGTCGGGGCCTACGAGCAGTACTTC
size: -; J: TRBJ1-5; D: -; V: TRBV27; CDR3: CASSLFPGKGQPQHF; DNA: TGTGCCAGCAGTTTATTCCCCGGGAAGGGTCAGCCCCAGCATTTT
size: -; J: TRBJ2-1; D: TRBD2; V: TRBV4-2; CDR3: CASSQEGGRKNLEQFF; DNA: TGTGCCAGCAGCCAAGAAGGCGGGAGGAAGAACCTTGAGCAGTTCTTC
size: once; J: TRBJ2-1; D: TRBD2; V: TRBV7-2; CDR3: CASSSGLADYNEQFF; DNA: TGTGCCAGCAGCTCGGGACTAGCGGACTACAATGAGCAGTTCTTC
size: -; J: TRBJ2-5; D: -; V: TRBV4-1; CDR3: CASSPRDFQETQYF; DNA: TGCGCCAGCAGCCCGAGAGATTTCCAAGAGACCCAGTACTTC
size: -; J: TRBJ2-7; D: TRBD1; V: TRBV27; CDR3: CASKQGGTYEQYF; DNA: TGTGCCAGCAAACAGGGGGGAACCTACGAGCAGTACTTC
size: few; J: TRBJ2-1; D: -; V: TRBV27; CDR3: CASSLTGSNEQFF; DNA: TGTGCCAGCAGTCTAACAGGGTCAAATGAGCAGTTCTTC
size: once; J: TRBJ1-1; D: -; V: TRBV10-3; CDR3: CAIRDVGGNTEAFF; DNA: TGTGCCATCAGAGACGTGGGGGGGAACACTGAAGCTTTCTTT
size: -; J: TRBJ2-1; D: -; V: TRBV27; CDR3: CASTTGGHEQFF; DNA: TGTGCCAGCACCACGGGGGGCCATGAGCAGTTCTTC
size: -; J: TRBJ2-1; D: -; V: TRBV6-5; CDR3: CASSSKHRDPYNEQFF; DNA: TGTGCCAGCAGTTCGAAACACAGGGACCCCTACAATGAGCAGTTCTTC
size: -; J: TRBJ1-3; D: -; V: TRBV19; CDR3: CASSIGISGNTIYF; DNA: TGTGCCAGTAGTATCGGTATCTCTGGAAACACCATATATTTT
size: -; J: TRBJ2-5; D: TRBD1; V: TRBV4-1; CDR3: CASSQWTGSQETQYF; DNA: TGCGCCAGCAGCCAATGGACAGGGTCCCAAGAGACCCAGTACTTC
size: -; J: TRBJ1-6; D: -; V: TRBV19; CDR3: CASGDSPNSPLHF; DNA: TGTGCCAGCGGAGACAGTCCGAATTCACCCCTCCACTTT
size: -; J: TRBJ2-7; D: -; V: TRBV27; CDR3: CASSPQTGLSSYEQYF; DNA: TGTGCCAGCAGTCCTCAAACAGGCTTGAGCTCCTACGAGCAGTACTTC
size: -; J: TRBJ1-5; D: -; V: TRBV4-2; CDR3: CASSLRTQANQPQHF; DNA: TGTGCCAGCAGCTTACGGACTCAGGCAAATCAGCCCCAGCATTTT
size: -; J: TRBJ2-3; D: TRBD2; V: TRBV27; CDR3: CASASGSRHIGYF; DNA: TGTGCCAGTGCTAGCGGGAGTCGCCATATCGGGTATTTT
size: -; J: TRBJ2-2; D: -; V: TRBV19; CDR3: CASTVTGYTGELFF; DNA: TGTGCCAGTACCGTGACAGGTTACACCGGGGAGCTGTTTTTT
size: -; J: TRBJ2-1; D: -; V: TRBV5-4; CDR3: CASTPSGSYNEQFF; DNA: TGTGCCAGCACCCCCAGTGGCTCCTACAATGAGCAGTTCTTC
size: -; J: TRBJ2-7; D: TRBD1; V: TRBV28; CDR3: CASRPGTGGAYEQYF; DNA: TGTGCCAGCAGACCCGGGACAGGGGGAGCCTACGAGCAGTACTTC
size: -; J: TRBJ2-7; D: -; V: TRBV7-9; CDR3: CASSLGAPYEQYF; DNA: TGTGCCAGCAGCTTGGGGGCACCCTACGAGCAGTACTTC